Listed below are T cell receptor beta chains from one sample, sequenced in a study of T cells in Graves' hyperthyroidism and ophthalmopathy. TCRdb re-called the multiplex PCR reads through MiXCR, storing one row per CDR3 protein. The table lists about 380,000 distinct CDR3 sequences, about 18% of them singletons. The sequencing input was blood. The source of these receptors is a man aged 18 to 30 with Graves' ophthalmopathy. Both conserved end residues are part of each CDR3. D genes are given only for firm matches. Clone size is stated in some rows and not others, as once, few, many or a class when expanded.

length	D	V	J	size	DNA	CDR3
15	TRBD2	TRBV20-1	TRBJ2-1	many	TGCAGTGCTAGAATGCTAGCGGGGGGGAACAATGAGCAGTTCTTC	CSARMLAGGNNEQFF
11	-	TRBV12-5	TRBJ1-2	few	TGTGCTAGTCTGTCCAACTATGGCTACACCTTC	CASLSNYGYTF
12	-	TRBV16	TRBJ2-1	few	TGTGCCAGCAGCCCTAAATGGAATGAGCAGTTCTTC	CASSPKWNEQFF
16	TRBD1	TRBV2	TRBJ2-5	many	TGTGCCAGCAGTGAAGAGAGGTTGCCGGCAGGGGGGACCCAGTACTTC	CASSEERLPAGGTQYF
13	TRBD1	TRBV7-6	TRBJ1-2	many	TGTGCCAGCAGCGCGTTCAGGGGGGATGGCTACACCTTC	CASSAFRGDGYTF
13	-	TRBV10-1	TRBJ2-7	-	TGCGCCAGCAGTTTGACGGAGCGCGACGAGCAGTACTTC	CASSLTERDEQYF
18	-	TRBV6-1	TRBJ1-5	many	TGTGCCAGCAGTTACTCCTCCCGGGAACGCTATAGCAATCAGCCCCAGCATTTT	CASSYSSRERYSNQPQHF
12	-	TRBV12-3/TRBV12-4	TRBJ2-7	-	TGTGCCAGCACCGATGGTTTCTACGAGCAGTACTTC	CASTDGFYEQYF
14	TRBD1	TRBV12-3/TRBV12-4	TRBJ1-2	many	TGTGCCAGCAGCCTGGGACAGGGATCATACGGCTACACCTTC	CASSLGQGSYGYTF
12	-	TRBV20-1	TRBJ1-5	-	TGCAGTGCTATTGCAGGGCATCAGCCCCAGCATTTT	CSAIAGHQPQHF
16	TRBD1	TRBV2	TRBJ1-6	many	TGTGCCATCGGACAGGGGGCAGGATCTTTTAATTCACCCCTCCACTTT	CAIGQGAGSFNSPLHF
16	-	TRBV7-2	TRBJ1-5	few	TGTGCCAGCAGCTTACGTGGGGGGGGAATGAATCAGCCCCAGCATTTT	CASSLRGGGMNQPQHF
14	TRBD1	TRBV7-9	TRBJ2-7	many	TGTGCCAGCAGCCAAGGACAGGTTACCTACGAGCAGTACTTC	CASSQGQVTYEQYF
16	TRBD2	TRBV10-3	TRBJ2-1	many	TGTGCCATCAGTGAGGTGGCTAGCGGGGGCAACAATGAGCAGTTCTTC	CAISEVASGGNNEQFF
12	-	TRBV19	TRBJ1-1	-	TGTGCCGTGCACGGAGGGGACACTGAAGCTTTCTTT	CAVHGGDTEAFF
11	-	TRBV20-1	TRBJ2-5	many	TGCAGTGCTAGTATCGGGGGGACCCAGTACTTC	CSASIGGTQYF
18	TRBD2	TRBV25-1	TRBJ2-7	-	TGTGCCAGCAGTGAAGATGGTGGTCGGGGGGTGAGGGCCTACGAGCAGTACTTC	CASSEDGGRGVRAYEQYF
15	TRBD1	TRBV2	TRBJ1-2	many	TGTGCCAGCAGTGAACGACAGGGGATGGGCTATGGCTACACCTTC	CASSERQGMGYGYTF
15	TRBD1	TRBV7-8	TRBJ1-6	many	TGTGCCAGCAGCTTAGTGGACAGGGGGCATTCACCCCTCCACTTT	CASSLVDRGHSPLHF
15	TRBD1	TRBV3-1	TRBJ2-1	many	TGTGCCAGCAGCCAAGATTGGGACAGTCGGAATGAGCAGTTCTTC	CASSQDWDSRNEQFF
14	-	TRBV9	TRBJ2-7	few	TGTGCCAGCAGCTTACGAGGACAGTCCTACGAGCAGTACTTC	CASSLRGQSYEQYF
17	TRBD2	TRBV7-9	TRBJ2-5	-	TGTGCCAGCAGTCGGGACTCTAGCGGGGGGGCGTCGGAGACCCAGTACTTC	CASSRDSSGGASETQYF
16	TRBD2	TRBV7-9	TRBJ2-7	-	TGTGCCAGCAGCGAAACCGGGACTAGCGGGGAATACGAGCAGTACTTC	CASSETGTSGEYEQYF
15	-	TRBV28	TRBJ1-2	many	TGTGCCATCAAGCTGGGGACGGATTCTAACTATGGCTACACCTTC	CAIKLGTDSNYGYTF
15	TRBD1	TRBV28	TRBJ2-3	few	TGTGCCAGCAGTTTCCGGGACAGGGGTCAAGATACGCAGTATTTT	CASSFRDRGQDTQYF
13	-	TRBV2	TRBJ1-4	-	TGTGCCACGAGCCGGGGAGGGATTGAAAAACTGTTTTTT	CATSRGGIEKLFF
15	-	TRBV12-3/TRBV12-4	TRBJ2-2	few	TGTGCCAGCAGTTTAGGGCAGGTGGCCACCGGGGAGCTGTTTTTT	CASSLGQVATGELFF
12	-	TRBV7-6	TRBJ2-1	many	TGTGCCAGCAGCTTGTTGGGGTCCGAGCAGTTCTTC	CASSLLGSEQFF
14	-	TRBV10-3	TRBJ2-7	many	TGTGCCATCAGTGAGGGCCGTGGGGACGGCGAGCAGTACTTC	CAISEGRGDGEQYF
15	-	TRBV12-3/TRBV12-4	TRBJ2-1	-	TGTGCCAGCAGCGCTGGGGCTTTCTACGCAAATGAGCAGTTCTTC	CASSAGAFYANEQFF
17	TRBD1	TRBV11-2	TRBJ2-1	-	TGTGCCAGCAGCTCAGGTGTAGGGGACAGCTCCTACAATGAGCAGTTCTTC	CASSSGVGDSSYNEQFF
15	-	TRBV9	TRBJ2-5	few	TGTGCCAGCAGCGTAGCTCGCACAGGCGAAGAGACCCAGTACTTC	CASSVARTGEETQYF
14	TRBD2	TRBV11-2	TRBJ2-5	-	TGTGCCAGCCGGGGGGGGCCCATGGAGGAGACCCAGTACTTC	CASRGGPMEETQYF
13	-	TRBV5-6	TRBJ2-3	many	TGTGCCAGCAGGGGTGTTGCGGCAGATACGCAGTATTTT	CASRGVAADTQYF
14	-	TRBV25-1	TRBJ1-5	few	TGTGCCAGCAGTGATCCAAGCGGGTATCAGCCCCAGCATTTT	CASSDPSGYQPQHF
15	-	TRBV5-1	TRBJ1-1	-	TGCGCCAGCAGCCCTAGCGCTGATCCGCAGGGTGAAGCTTTCTTT	CASSPSADPQGEAFF
15	-	TRBV28	TRBJ2-1	once	TGTGCCAGCAGTTTATGGGAGGGCCGTTACAATGAGCAGTTCTTC	CASSLWEGRYNEQFF
16	-	TRBV4-1	TRBJ2-3	many	TGCGCCAGCAGCCAAGCCGCGGGGGCCCGCACAGATACGCAGTATTTT	CASSQAAGARTDTQYF
16	TRBD1	TRBV2	TRBJ2-7	many	TGTGCCAGCAGTAAACATGGACAGGGACTTTTTTACGAGCAGTACTTC	CASSKHGQGLFYEQYF
15	TRBD2	TRBV6-5	TRBJ2-2	many	TGTGCCAGCAGTTACCGGGGGGGGTTCACCGGGGAGCTGTTTTTT	CASSYRGGFTGELFF
18	TRBD2	TRBV24-1	TRBJ2-2	-	TGTGCCACCAGTGGGCTAGCGGGGGGCCCTCTTAACACCGGGGAGCTGTTTTTT	CATSGLAGGPLNTGELFF
13	-	TRBV5-8	TRBJ1-5	few	TGTGCCAGCAGCTTGTGGGGGAATCAGCCCCAGCATTTT	CASSLWGNQPQHF
16	-	TRBV6-1	TRBJ2-1	many	TGTGCCAGCAGTGGTCAGAGGGCGGGGAAAGGGAATGAGCAGTTCTTC	CASSGQRAGKGNEQFF